This TCR beta chain was observed in a study of T cells in Graves' hyperthyroidism and ophthalmopathy. The TCR beta CDR3 regions underwent amplification using RNA transcripts as the source. The HTBI primer set drove a first-round RT-PCR of the TCR CDR3. TCRdb re-analysed the multiplex PCR reads in MiXCR, keeping a single row per CDR3 protein. The repertoire includes under 400,000 distinct CDR3 sequences, about a sixth of them detected once, and 15% to 19% sits in the top ten. Trimming left V 5 bases short and J 7 bases short, with 14 bases between. This CDR3 contains 13 residues. Looked up from germline, CDR1 is MNHNS and CDR2 is SASEGT.

The sequence was obtained from a woman between 40 and 50 years old with Graves' ophthalmopathy. The source material was blood. The rearrangement links TRBV6-1 to TRBJ1-2, with TRBD1 as a possible D gene (6 bases). CDR3 residues: CASSTPGESGYTF. The DNA for the CDR3 is TGTGCCAGCAGTACCCCAGGGGAGTCTGGCTACACCTTC.